These T cell receptor beta chains were read from a single sample in a study of response to subunit inactivated influenza vaccine. Via MiXCR, TCRdb re-called the RT-PCR reads, giving one row per CDR3 protein. This table holds roughly 540,000 distinct CDR3 sequences, roughly 25% found once. The same data also went into a second study, on T cells expressing NK-cell markers.

The sequencing here drew on CD4+ T cells sorted from PBMCs, taken 11 to 12 days after vaccination. Every receptor here comes from a middle-aged man who received an inactivated influenza vaccine. Each CDR3 is given with its conserved first and last residue. A D gene is named only where the DNA matches it firmly.

D gene | V gene | CDR3 protein
TRBD2 | TRBV12-3/TRBV12-4 | CASSFWTSSGELFF
TRBD2 | TRBV6-2/TRBV6-3 | CASSTPSGGLYEQFF
. | TRBV4-1 | CASSQQTPLRDPNPPQHF
TRBD1 | TRBV2 | CASQRDSSSYNEQFF
. | TRBV25-1 | CASSELGDSPLHF
. | TRBV12-3/TRBV12-4 | CASSLSGGGNQPQHF
. | TRBV4-2 | CASSQDLLGTEAFF
. | TRBV20-1 | CSARDWQGPNQPQHF
TRBD1 | TRBV19 | CASSPPGQNNSPLHF
. | TRBV21-1 | CASSKLRQVLSYEQYF
. | TRBV7-2 | CASSQGTILETQYF
. | TRBV20-1 | CSAREWGTSSTDTQYF
. | TRBV24-1 | CATSPEVGKQFF
TRBD2 | TRBV7-9 | CASSQRVAGGFRNTQYF
TRBD1 | TRBV7-2 | CASSRGQIVSPLHF
. | TRBV27 | CASSFLGTESYEQYF
. | TRBV7-9 | CASSPYPGRANTGELFF
TRBD1 | TRBV13 | CASSLLQGASGANVLTF
. | TRBV20-1 | CSAGGMASGELFF
TRBD2 | TRBV10-3 | CATQLIAGGPDEQFF
. | TRBV25-1 | CASSEGGRGPQHF
. | TRBV20-1 | CSARPTGTNQPQHF
. | TRBV10-3 | CAITEQGNNEQFF
TRBD2 | TRBV20-1 | CSAQGVGGADTQYF
TRBD2 | TRBV7-2 | CASSLAGLAGGRADTQYF
TRBD2 | TRBV28 | CASRKSGVSYEQYF
. | TRBV28 | CASSFVRVGAAAYEQYF
. | TRBV5-1 | CASSAGHTTDTQYF
. | TRBV7-2 | CASSLARADTQYF
. | TRBV11-2 | CASSFGLRNYEQYF
TRBD1 | TRBV12-3/TRBV12-4 | CASSSTGTGDTEAFF
TRBD1 | TRBV4-2 | CASSQGTGGAYGNTIYF
. | TRBV12-3/TRBV12-4 | CASREGPAEAFF
TRBD1 | TRBV7-2 | CASSGWDSNEQFF
TRBD2 | TRBV28 | CASTRGGALETQYF
. | TRBV7-9 | CASSGTKPMNTEAFF
. | TRBV7-2 | CASSFRGFYNEQFF
. | TRBV5-1 | CASSPEVGSGIQYF
. | TRBV5-1 | CASSRGGGLRTGELFF
TRBD2 | TRBV14 | CASSRSGGQNEQYF
. | TRBV7-9 | CASSLAGPSSYEQYF
. | TRBV5-1 | CASSPGRPSTDTQYF
. | TRBV28 | CASSFQGPRTQETQYF
. | TRBV5-5 | CASSLVFGTRTGELFF
TRBD2 | TRBV20-1 | CSARSSGAGSSYNEQFF
. | TRBV28 | CASSLRAEKLFF
. | TRBV7-9 | CVVGTGELFF
. | TRBV12-3/TRBV12-4 | CASSHSDGTQYF
. | TRBV18 | CASSNADTQYF
. | TRBV24-1 | CATSDQSGDHYNEQFF
TRBD1 | TRBV12-3/TRBV12-4 | CASSTRRQGLSSYEQYF
. | TRBV15 | CATSRDSSIQYF
. | TRBV7-2 | CASSLDSVSTDTQYF
. | TRBV10-3 | CAISERGAVSTDTQYF